Each of the 29 T cell receptor beta chains below was sequenced from the same sample in a study of regulatory T cells in long-lasting Graves disease. Described time point: newly diagnosed GD, antithyroid drugs for less than 3 months. After RNA was extracted from PBMCs, the TCR library was made from it. Arm-PCR of CDR3 regions and iRepertoire HTBI primers were used to build TCR beta libraries. TCRdb reprocessed the multiplex PCR reads with MiXCR, giving one entry per CDR3 protein. The sample includes approximately 350,000 distinct CDR3 sequences, roughly 12% of them seen just once. This sample also appeared in a second study, on T cells in Graves' hyperthyroidism and ophthalmopathy.

The sample here was peripheral blood mononuclear cells (PBMCs), taken at new diagnosis, from a patient treated with antithyroid drugs. The receptors come from a young woman with Graves disease.

This clonotype was picked up many times. This chain connects TRBV2 to TRBJ1-3; TRBD1 agrees at 7 bases. There are 17 residues in the CDR3. J lost 0 bases, V lost 1 base, and 6 bases had no gene match. Looked up from germline, CDR1 is SNHLY and CDR2 is FYNNEI. The CDR3 DNA follows: TGTGCCAGCAGTGAAGGGACAGGCGGCCTCTCTGGAAACACCATATATTTT. Its translation: CASSEGTGGLSGNTIYF.

This clonotype turned up a few times. The V call is TRBV27, the J call TRBJ1-2, with 9 bases fitting TRBD1. Germline-derived CDR1 and CDR2 are MNHEY and SMNVEV (reference sequence). With V trimmed by 6 bases and J by 4 bases, 6 bases remained unmatched. This CDR3 has 14 amino acids. DNA of the CDR3: TGTGCCAGCAGCCCGGGACAGGGCTTCTATGGCTACACCTTC. Amino acids: CASSPGQGFYGYTF.

There are many counts of this clonotype. V usage is TRBV6-1 and J usage is TRBJ2-5; 8 positions match TRBD2. The J call may be in error: the DNA end matches TRBJ2-1 better. Germline values: CDR1 MNHNS, CDR2 SASEGT. The CDR3 length is 15 residues. CDR3 region: CASKVRDSGAPLQFF. CDR3 bases: TGTGCCAGCAAGGTTAGGGATAGCGGGGCCCCTTTGCAGTTCTTC.

This clonotype was observed at least ten times. J is TRBJ2-3 and V is TRBV24-1, with D uncertain. V lost 5 bases to trimming and J lost 2 bases, with 7 bases between them. The CDR3 has 13 residues. Germline V lookup: CDR1 KGHDR, CDR2 SFDVKD. The CDR3 sequence: CATSGSNTDTQYF. In nucleotides, the CDR3 is TGTGCCACCAGTGGATCCAACACAGATACGCAGTATTTT.

In this sample, this clonotype turned up a few times. This chain connects TRBV7-6 to TRBJ2-3, with 15 bases aligning to TRBD2. Trimming cost V 5 bases and J 2 bases; bases outside gene matches: 11. The CDR3 runs 19 residues. Per germline, CDR1 SGHVS and CDR2 FNYEAQ. The CDR3 nucleotides read TGTGCCAGCAGCACGATTGGACTAGCGGGGGGGCTTGACACAGATACGCAGTATTTT. Protein product: CASSTIGLAGGLDTDTQYF.

This clonotype has more than one count but fewer than ten. The chain combines TRBV27 with TRBJ1-1, with TRBD1 as a possible D gene (5 bases). Germline CDR1 and CDR2: MNHEY and SMNVEV (reference sequence). The V end lost 7 bases, the J end lost 2 bases, and 11 bases lay between the germline ends. The CDR3 extends over 13 amino acids. The CDR3 sequence is CASNSGGNTEAFF. The DNA for the CDR3 is TGTGCCAGCAACTCGGGGGGTAACACTGAAGCTTTCTTT.

In this sample, this clonotype turned up many times. No DNA is shown, since the ends of the CDR3 on it are uncertain; the CDR3 is the one TCRdb lists. The rearrangement joins TRBV6-1 to TRBJ2-6; the table's TRBD2 call for D was not verified on the DNA. Both ends counted, the CDR3 spans 19 residues. The germline gives CDR1 MNHNS, CDR2 SASEGT. The CDR3 region is CASSLATSGGTFGANVLTF.

This clonotype was seen repeatedly, ten times or more. The chain carries TRBV28 and TRBJ2-1; tentative D call: TRBD1 (6 bases). V lost 5 bases and J lost 3, with 14 bases in between. This CDR3 has 15 amino acids. The V gene's germline CDR1 is MDHEN and CDR2 SYDVKM. CDR3 protein: CASSPPDSVYNEQFF. The CDR3 nucleotides are TGTGCCAGCAGTCCCCCGGACAGCGTCTACAATGAGCAGTTCTTC.

This clonotype was found many times. The chain couples TRBV28 to TRBJ2-3; 8 bases are shared with TRBD2. Trimming cost V 6 bases and J 0 bases; bases outside gene matches: 14. The CDR3 covers 18 residues. The germline CDR1 and CDR2 sequences are MDHEN and SYDVKM. In nucleotides, the CDR3 is TGTGCCAGCAGCTGGTCATCCGGCGGGGGGCCGAGCACAGATACGCAGTATTTT. This sequence encodes CASSWSSGGGPSTDTQYF.

The genes are TRBV20-1 and TRBJ2-2, with 9 bases that match TRBD2. The CDR3 is made up of 16 amino acids. Germline V gene data show CDR1 as DFQATT and CDR2 as SNEGSKA (reference sequence). Germline trimming cut 0 bases from V and 6 bases from J; bases unmatched to any gene: 8. The CDR3 DNA is TGCAGTGCTAGAGATGGTAGCGGGAGTATTCCCGGGGAGCTGTTTTTT. Its protein is CSARDGSGSIPGELFF.

This clonotype was seen at least ten times. This rearrangement joins TRBV12-3 or TRBV12-4 to TRBJ2-3; 9 nucleotides match TRBD2. CDR3 length: 15 residues. Losses at the gene ends were 6 bases for V and 2 bases for J; bases not matched to a gene: 6. The CDR3 protein is CASRDLAGNTDTQYF. The CDR3 DNA reads as TGTGCCAGCAGGGACCTAGCGGGGAACACAGATACGCAGTATTTT.

As to this clonotype: A clone one base away is much larger, so this may be a read error. V is TRBV12-3 or TRBV12-4 and J is TRBJ2-2; D unresolved. With 5 bases removed from V and 6 bases from J, the gap between germline ends came to 4 bases. This CDR3 contains 11 residues. The CDR3 bases are TGTGCCAGCAGTCCATCCGGGGAGCTGTTTTTT. Translation: CASSPSGELFF.

The sample holds many counts of this clonotype. The chain carries TRBV30 and TRBJ1-1; D not certain. The V and J ends lost 5 bases and 4 bases respectively, with 11 bases between them. The CDR3 consists of 12 residues. In germline, CDR1 is GTSNPN, CDR2 SVGIG (reference sequence). The CDR3 loop is CAWDASGTEAFF. DNA for the CDR3: TGTGCCTGGGACGCCTCTGGCACTGAAGCTTTCTTT.

For this clonotype: A much larger clone is a single base away; this may be a read error. The V and J genes are TRBV4-3 and TRBJ2-2, with no clear D. There are 13 residues in the CDR3. The germline gives CDR1 LGHNA, CDR2 YSLEER. CDR3 coding DNA: TGCGTCAGCAGATCCGGCGGCACCGGGGAGCTGTTTTTT. Protein sequence: CVSRSGGTGELFF.

This clonotype was seen many times. This chain links TRBV27 with TRBJ2-1, with unresolved D. The ends were cut back, 8 bases at V and 0 bases at J, with 20 bases in the middle. Germline loops: CDR1 MNHEY, CDR2 SMNVEV (reference sequence). The CDR3 is 17 residues long. The CDR3 nucleotides read TGTGCCAGCTCCCGGAGAAGAGGATGGAGCTCCTACAATGAGCAGTTCTTC. It yields the protein CASSRRRGWSSYNEQFF.

This clonotype came up many times. J is TRBJ2-1 and V is TRBV5-1; D may match TRBD1 or TRBD2 (5 bases each). The ends were cut back, 0 bases at V and 8 bases at J, with 12 bases in the middle. Germline values: CDR1 SGHRS, CDR2 YFSETQ. CDR3 length equals 14 residues. The CDR3 DNA is TGCGCCAGCAGCTTGGGAGGGACGATCGATGAGCAGTTCTTC. Protein product: CASSLGGTIDEQFF.

Of note for this clonotype: A junction boundary mismatches the germline segment, possibly from a read error. This chain links TRBV2 with TRBJ1-1; a possible D gene is TRBD1 (5 bases). This CDR3 has 15 amino acids. From germline, CDR1 is SNHLY and CDR2 FYNNEI. CDR3 DNA sequence: TGTGCCAGCAGTCAAGCCCAGGGTCTGAACACTGAAGCTTTCTTT. This sequence encodes CASSQAQGLNTEAFF.

This chain connects TRBV7-6 to TRBJ2-5; tentative D call: TRBD2 (5 bases). Germline CDR1 is SGHVS and CDR2 is FNYEAQ. The CDR3 loop spans 13 amino acids. Trimming took off 4 bases at V and 4 bases at J, with 10 bases between the two ends. The CDR3 loop is CASSSRRAETQYF. The CDR3 DNA is TGTGCCAGCAGCTCCAGGCGGGCAGAGACCCAGTACTTC.

In its sample, this clonotype was seen a few times. V usage is TRBV20-1 and J usage is TRBJ2-1; D possibly matches TRBD1 or TRBD2 (7 bases each). The V and J ends lost 6 bases and 9 bases respectively, with 15 bases between them. CDR1 and CDR2 (germline): DFQATT, SNEGSKA (reference sequence). The CDR3 runs 12 residues. DNA for the CDR3: TGCAGTGCCATCATCAGGGGGGGTGAGCAGTTCTTC. Translated: CSAIIRGGEQFF.

This clonotype occurred many times. J is TRBJ2-1 and V is TRBV28; unclear D gene. CDR3 length: 17 residues. Germline V lookup: CDR1 MDHEN, CDR2 SYDVKM. Trimming pared 3 bases from V and 4 bases from J, leaving 19 bases between. Here the CDR3 reads CASSFPSPSARYNEQFF. CDR3 sequence (DNA): TGTGCCAGCAGTTTCCCATCCCCGTCAGCGAGGTACAATGAGCAGTTCTTC.

The genes are TRBV28 and TRBJ2-7, with a tentative D call TRBD2 (6 bases). V was shortened by 8 bases and J by 6 bases, with 17 bases between the two germline ends. This CDR3 contains 13 residues. CDR1 and CDR2 (germline): MDHEN, SYDVKM. The CDR3 DNA sequence: TGTGCCAGCGGAACTCGGAGGGCGGGCGAGCAGTACTTC. This sequence encodes CASGTRRAGEQYF.

V usage is TRBV27 and J usage is TRBJ2-6, with D perhaps TRBD1 (5 bases). Germline lookup yields CDR1 MNHEY and CDR2 SMNVEV (reference sequence). The CDR3 runs 18 residues. V was trimmed by 4 bases and J by 0 bases, leaving 16 bases between them. CDR3 residues: CASSYHPPQGSGANVLTF. In nucleotides, the CDR3 is TGTGCCAGCAGTTATCATCCTCCCCAGGGCTCTGGGGCCAACGTCCTGACTTTC.

This clonotype was observed many times. The gene calls are TRBV4-1 and TRBJ2-1; D uncertain. The V gene's germline CDR1 is MGHRA and CDR2 YSYEKL. V was cut by 1 base and J by 5 bases, with 15 bases left in between. The CDR3 consists of 16 residues. CDR3 amino acids: CASSQGLGVVHNEQFF. Written as DNA, the CDR3 is TGCGCCAGCAGCCAAGGGCTAGGAGTTGTACACAATGAGCAGTTCTTC.

This clonotype occurred many times. This rearrangement joins TRBV27 to TRBJ2-2, with D hard to call. CDR3 size: 15 residues. The germline V and J ends were trimmed by 2 bases and 3 bases, with 10 bases remaining between them. CDR1 and CDR2 from the germline V gene are MNHEY and SMNVEV (reference sequence). CDR3 bases: TGTGCCAGCAGTTTAAGAACCGACTACACCGGGGAGCTGTTTTTT. Its protein is CASSLRTDYTGELFF.

At least ten counts were recorded for this clonotype. The rearrangement joins TRBV2 to TRBJ1-2; D may be TRBD1 (5 bases). The CDR3 loop spans 18 amino acids. Trimming stripped 4 bases from V and 2 bases from J, with 23 bases between. The germline CDR1 and CDR2 sequences are SNHLY and FYNNEI. CDR3 in amino acids: CASSVPDGTWGTNYGYTF. CDR3 DNA: TGTGCCAGCAGTGTACCTGACGGAACCTGGGGGACGAACTATGGCTACACCTTC.

This chain links TRBV6-2 or TRBV6-3 with TRBJ2-3, with TRBD2 identical over 13 bases. The CDR3 covers 15 residues. J was trimmed by 3 bases and V by 7 bases; bases with no gene match: 4. Germline CDR1 is MNHEY and CDR2 is SVGEGT. This CDR3 is CASKVLAGGTDTQYF. The CDR3 coding sequence is TGTGCCAGCAAAGTACTAGCGGGGGGGACAGATACGCAGTATTTT.

This sequence joins TRBV19 and TRBJ2-1; tentatively, D is TRBD2 (6 bases). The V gene lost 2 bases and the J gene lost 2 bases, with 10 bases spanning the gap. CDR3 length: 15 amino acids. The germline V gene has CDR1 LNHDA and CDR2 SQIVND (reference sequence). DNA for the CDR3: TGTGCCAGTAGTATAAGGCGGGGACCCTACAATGAGCAGTTCTTC. Encoded protein: CASSIRRGPYNEQFF.

This clonotype occurred a few times. The V call is TRBV6-1, the J call TRBJ1-5; D is uncertain. This CDR3 has 13 amino acids. Trimming took 7 bases from V and 4 from J, leaving 11 bases between them. Germline CDR1 reads MNHNS; CDR2 reads SASEGT. CDR3 region: CASKTAQNQPQHF. CDR3 bases: TGTGCCAGCAAAACAGCACAAAATCAGCCCCAGCATTTT.

Remarks on this clonotype: A much larger clonotype is one base distant, so this may be a read error. The conserved final phenylalanine or tryptophan is absent from the CDR3, which likely points to a read error. The rearrangement links TRBV7-9 to TRBJ1-1; D may be TRBD1 (6 bases). Germline CDR1 reads SEHNR; CDR2 reads FQNEAQ (reference sequence). The CDR3 contains 15 residues. The V gene lost 4 bases and the J gene lost 0 bases, with 12 bases spanning the gap. Here the CDR3 reads CASSSTPGVNTEAFL. The CDR3 DNA follows: TGTGCCAGCAGCTCGACCCCAGGGGTGAACACTGAAGCTTTCCTT.